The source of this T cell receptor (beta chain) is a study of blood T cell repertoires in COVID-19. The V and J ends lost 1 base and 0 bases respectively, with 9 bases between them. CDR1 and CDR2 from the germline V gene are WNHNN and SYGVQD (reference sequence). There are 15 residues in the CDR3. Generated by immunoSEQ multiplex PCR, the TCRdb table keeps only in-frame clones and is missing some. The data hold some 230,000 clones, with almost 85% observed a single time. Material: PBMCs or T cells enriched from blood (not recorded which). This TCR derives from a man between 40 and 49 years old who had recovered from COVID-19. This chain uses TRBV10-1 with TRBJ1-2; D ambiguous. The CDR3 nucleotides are TGCGCCAGCAGTGAGTTCCGTCGGGCTAACTATGGCTACACCTTC. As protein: CASSEFRRANYGYTF.